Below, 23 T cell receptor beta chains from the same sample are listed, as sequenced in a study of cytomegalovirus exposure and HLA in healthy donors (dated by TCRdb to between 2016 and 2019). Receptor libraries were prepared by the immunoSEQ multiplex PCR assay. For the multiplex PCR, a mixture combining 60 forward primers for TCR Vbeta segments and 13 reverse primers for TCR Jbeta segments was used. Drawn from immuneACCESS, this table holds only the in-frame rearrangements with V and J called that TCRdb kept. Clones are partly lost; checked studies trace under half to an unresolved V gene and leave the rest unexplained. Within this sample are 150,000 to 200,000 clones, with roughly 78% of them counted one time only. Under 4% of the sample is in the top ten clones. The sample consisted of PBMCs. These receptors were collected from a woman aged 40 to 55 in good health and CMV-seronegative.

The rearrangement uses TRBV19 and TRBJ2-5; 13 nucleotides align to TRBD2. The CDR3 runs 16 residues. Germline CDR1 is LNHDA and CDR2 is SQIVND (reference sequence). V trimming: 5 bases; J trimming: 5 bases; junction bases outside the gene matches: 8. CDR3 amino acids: CASSPGLAGVRETQYF. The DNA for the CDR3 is TGTGCCAGTAGTCCCGGACTAGCGGGGGTGCGTGAGACCCAGTACTTC.

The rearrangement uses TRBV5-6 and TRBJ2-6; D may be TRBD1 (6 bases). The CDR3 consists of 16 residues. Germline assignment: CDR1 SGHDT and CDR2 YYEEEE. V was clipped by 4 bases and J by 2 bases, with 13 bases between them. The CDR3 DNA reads TGTGCCAGCAGCGTATACAGGGCTGCTGGGGCCAACGTCCTGACTTTC. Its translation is CASSVYRAAGANVLTF. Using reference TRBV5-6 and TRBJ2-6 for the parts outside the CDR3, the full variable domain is DAGVTQSPTHLIKTRGQQVTLRCSPKSGHDTVSWYQQALGQGPQFIFQYYEEEERQRGNFPDRFSGHQFPNYSSELNVNALLLGDSALYLCASSVYRAAGANVLTFGAGSRLTVL.

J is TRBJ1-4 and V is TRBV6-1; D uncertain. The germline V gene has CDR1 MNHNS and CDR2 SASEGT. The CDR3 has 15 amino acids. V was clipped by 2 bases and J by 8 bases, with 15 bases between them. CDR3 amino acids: CASSEYSPREEKLFF. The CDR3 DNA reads TGTGCCAGCAGTGAATACTCCCCCCGGGAGGAAAAACTGTTTTTT.

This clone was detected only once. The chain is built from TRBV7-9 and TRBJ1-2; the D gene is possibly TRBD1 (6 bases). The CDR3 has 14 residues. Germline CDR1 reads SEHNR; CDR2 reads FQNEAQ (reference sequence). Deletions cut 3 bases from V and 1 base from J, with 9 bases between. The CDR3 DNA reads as TGTGCCAGCAGCTTGGCACAGGGTAACTATGGCTACACCTTC. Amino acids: CASSLAQGNYGYTF.

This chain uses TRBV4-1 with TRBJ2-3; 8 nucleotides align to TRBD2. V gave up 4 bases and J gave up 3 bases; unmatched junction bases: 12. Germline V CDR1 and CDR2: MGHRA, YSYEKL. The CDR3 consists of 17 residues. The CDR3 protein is CASSPLTWTSMTDTQYF. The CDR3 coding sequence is TGCGCCAGCAGCCCTCTTACCTGGACTAGCATGACAGATACGCAGTATTTT.

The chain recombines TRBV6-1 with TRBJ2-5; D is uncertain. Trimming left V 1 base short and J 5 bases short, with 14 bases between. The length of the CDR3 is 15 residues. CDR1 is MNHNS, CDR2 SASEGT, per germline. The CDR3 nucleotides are TGTGCCAGCAGTGAAGGGCACCAAGTGCTGGAGACCCAGTACTTC. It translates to CASSEGHQVLETQYF.

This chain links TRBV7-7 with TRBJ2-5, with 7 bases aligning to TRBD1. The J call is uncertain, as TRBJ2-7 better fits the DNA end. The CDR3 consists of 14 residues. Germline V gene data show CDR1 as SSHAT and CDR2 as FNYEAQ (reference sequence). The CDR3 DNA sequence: TGTGCCAGCAGCCCCTCGACAGGGTTGGACGAGCAGTACTTC. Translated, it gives CASSPSTGLDEQYF.

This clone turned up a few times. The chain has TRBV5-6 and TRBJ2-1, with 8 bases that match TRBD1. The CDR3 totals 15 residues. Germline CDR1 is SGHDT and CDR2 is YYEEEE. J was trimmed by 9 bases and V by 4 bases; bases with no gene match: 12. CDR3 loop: CASSEKQGVGVEQFF. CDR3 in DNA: TGTGCCAGCAGCGAAAAACAGGGGGTGGGGGTTGAGCAGTTCTTC.

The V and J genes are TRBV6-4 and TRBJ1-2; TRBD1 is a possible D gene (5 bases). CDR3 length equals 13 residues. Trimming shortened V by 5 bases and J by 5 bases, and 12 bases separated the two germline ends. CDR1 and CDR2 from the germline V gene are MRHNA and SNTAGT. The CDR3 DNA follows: TGTGCCAGCAGTATAAGACAGTTATATGGCTACACCTTC. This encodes CASSIRQLYGYTF.

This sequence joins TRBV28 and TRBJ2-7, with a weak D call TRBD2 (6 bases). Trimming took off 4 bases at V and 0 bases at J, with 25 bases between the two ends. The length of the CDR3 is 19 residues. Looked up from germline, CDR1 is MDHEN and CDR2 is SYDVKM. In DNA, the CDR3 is TGTGCCAGCAGTTCCCCCCACCCCGGGGGTTCACGGGGCTCCTACGAGCAGTACTTC. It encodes CASSSPHPGGSRGSYEQYF.

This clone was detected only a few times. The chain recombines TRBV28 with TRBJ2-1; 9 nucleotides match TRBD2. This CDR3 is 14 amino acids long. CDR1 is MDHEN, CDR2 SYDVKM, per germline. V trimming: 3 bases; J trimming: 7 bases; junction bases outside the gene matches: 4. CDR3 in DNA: TGTGCCAGCAGTTTCGCGGGGGGGCTAAATGAGCAGTTCTTC. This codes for CASSFAGGLNEQFF.

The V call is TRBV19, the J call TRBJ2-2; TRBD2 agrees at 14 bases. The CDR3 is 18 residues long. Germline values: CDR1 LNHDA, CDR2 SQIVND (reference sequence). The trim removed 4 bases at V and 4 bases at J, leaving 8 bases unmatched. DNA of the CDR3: TGTGCCAGTAGTAATAAACTTGGACTAGCGGGGGGCACCGGGGAGCTGTTTTTT. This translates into CASSNKLGLAGGTGELFF.

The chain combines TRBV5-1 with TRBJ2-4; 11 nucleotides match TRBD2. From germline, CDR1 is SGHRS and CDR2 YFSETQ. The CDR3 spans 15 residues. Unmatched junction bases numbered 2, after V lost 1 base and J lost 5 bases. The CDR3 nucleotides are TGCGCCAGCAGCTTGATAGCGGGGGGGGAAAACATTCAGTACTTC. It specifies CASSLIAGGENIQYF.

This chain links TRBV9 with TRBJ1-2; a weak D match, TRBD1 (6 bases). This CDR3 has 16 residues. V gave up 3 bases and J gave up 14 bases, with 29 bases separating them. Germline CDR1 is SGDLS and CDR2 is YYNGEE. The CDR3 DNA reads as TGTGCCAGCAGCGAGAGGGGATGGGGACATTTGAAGGTGAGTACCTTC. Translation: CASSERGWGHLKVSTF.

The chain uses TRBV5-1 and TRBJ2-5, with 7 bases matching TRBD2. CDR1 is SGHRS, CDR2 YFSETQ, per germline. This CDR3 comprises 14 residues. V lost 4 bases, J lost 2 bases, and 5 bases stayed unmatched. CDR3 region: CASSGSGRQETQYF. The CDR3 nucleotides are TGCGCCAGCAGCGGCTCCGGGAGGCAAGAGACCCAGTACTTC.

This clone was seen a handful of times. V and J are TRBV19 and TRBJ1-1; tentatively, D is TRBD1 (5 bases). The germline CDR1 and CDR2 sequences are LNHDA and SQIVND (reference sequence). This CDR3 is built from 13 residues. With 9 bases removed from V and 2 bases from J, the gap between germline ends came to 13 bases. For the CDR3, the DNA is TGTGCCAGCCGCCGACAGACAAACACTGAAGCTTTCTTT. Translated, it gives CASRRQTNTEAFF. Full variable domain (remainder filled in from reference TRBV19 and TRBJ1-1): DGGITQSPKYLFRKEGQNVTLSCEQNLNHDAMYWYRQDPGQGLRLIYYSQIVNDFQKGDIAEGYSVSREKKESFPLTVTSAQKNPTAFYLCASRRQTNTEAFFGQGTRLTVV.

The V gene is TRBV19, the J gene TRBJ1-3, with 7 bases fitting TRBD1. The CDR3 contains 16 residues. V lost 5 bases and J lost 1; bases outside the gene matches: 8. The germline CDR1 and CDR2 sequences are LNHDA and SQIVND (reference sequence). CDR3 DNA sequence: TGTGCCAGTAGTTTCACGGCAGGGGGTTCTGGAAACACCATATATTTT. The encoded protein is CASSFTAGGSGNTIYF.

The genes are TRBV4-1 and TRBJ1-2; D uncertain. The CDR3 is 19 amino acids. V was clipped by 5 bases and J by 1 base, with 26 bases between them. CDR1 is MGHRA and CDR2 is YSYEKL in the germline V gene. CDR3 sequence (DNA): TGCGCCAGCAGCGCACTAGGCTCTTCAAGACGGACCCTTAACTATGGCTACACCTTC. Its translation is CASSALGSSRRTLNYGYTF.

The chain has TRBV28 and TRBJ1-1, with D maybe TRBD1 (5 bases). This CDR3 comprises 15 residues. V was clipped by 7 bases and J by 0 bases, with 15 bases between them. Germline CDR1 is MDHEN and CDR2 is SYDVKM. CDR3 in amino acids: CASISGGTLNTEAFF. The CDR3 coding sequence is TGTGCCAGCATCTCGGGGGGGACCTTGAACACTGAAGCTTTCTTT.

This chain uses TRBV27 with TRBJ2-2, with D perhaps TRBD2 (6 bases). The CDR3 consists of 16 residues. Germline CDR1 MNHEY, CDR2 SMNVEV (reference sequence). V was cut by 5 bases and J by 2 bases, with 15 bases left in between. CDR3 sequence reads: CASSQLMGGNTGELFF. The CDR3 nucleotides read TGTGCCAGCAGTCAGCTGATGGGGGGAAACACCGGGGAGCTGTTTTTT.

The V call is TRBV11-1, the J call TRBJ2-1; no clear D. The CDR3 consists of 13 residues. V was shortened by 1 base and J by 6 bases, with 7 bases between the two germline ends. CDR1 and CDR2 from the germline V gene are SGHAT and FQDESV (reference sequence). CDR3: CASSLGLSNEQFF. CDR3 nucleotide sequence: TGTGCCAGCAGCTTAGGACTGTCCAATGAGCAGTTCTTC.

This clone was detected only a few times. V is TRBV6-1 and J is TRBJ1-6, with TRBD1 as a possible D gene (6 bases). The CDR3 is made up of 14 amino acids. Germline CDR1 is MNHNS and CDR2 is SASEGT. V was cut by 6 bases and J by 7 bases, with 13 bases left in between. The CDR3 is CASSTTGNNSPLHF. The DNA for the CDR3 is TGTGCCAGCAGCACCACAGGGAACAATTCACCCCTCCACTTT.

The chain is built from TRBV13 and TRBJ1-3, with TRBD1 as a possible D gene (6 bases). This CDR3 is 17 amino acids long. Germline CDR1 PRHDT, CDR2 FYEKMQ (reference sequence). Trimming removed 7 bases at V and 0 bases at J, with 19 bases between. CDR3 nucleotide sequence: TGTGCCAGCAAAAAGGGGGGGGTGTTCGACTCTGGAAACACCATATATTTT. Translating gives CASKKGGVFDSGNTIYF.